The rows below give T cell receptor beta chains drawn from one sample of a study of follicular helper T cells after annual influenza vaccination. The data were produced by immunoSEQ multiplex PCR, yet TCRdb's version contains in-frame clones alone and is incomplete. The data contain 8,500 to 10,000 clones, roughly 89% of them singletons. Sequenced here: CXCR5+ CD38- circulating T follicular helper cells from blood, sampled on the day of influenza vaccination. These receptors were obtained from an adult who received the influenza vaccine. CDR3s include the opening cysteine and the closing phenylalanine or tryptophan. The D gene is left open where the match is weak. Clone size is shown for a subset of rows, as once, few, many or a class of expanded clone.

>TRBJ1-1|TRBV19|-|-
TGTGCCACTATAGTATCTACGGGCTCGGACACTGAAGCTTTCTTT
CATIVSTGSDTEAFF
>TRBJ2-3|TRBV7-9|TRBD2|once
TGTGCCAGCAGCCGAAGCGGGGGCACAGATACGCAGTATTTT
CASSRSGGTDTQYF
>TRBJ1-1|TRBV28|-|-
TGTGCCAGCGCGTGGGTGGCGAACACTGAAGCTTTCTTT
CASAWVANTEAFF
>TRBJ2-7|TRBV18|-|-
TGTGCCAGCTCACAGGGGTCAGATAACTCCTACGAGCAGTACTTC
CASSQGSDNSYEQYF
>TRBJ2-3|TRBV10-3|-|-
TGTGCCATCAGTGAGGACAGAGATACGCAGTATTTT
CAISEDRDTQYF
>TRBJ1-1|TRBV6-1|-|-
TGTGCCAGCACCCGCTCCATTCTTACTGAAGCTTTCTTT
CASTRSILTEAFF
>TRBJ1-2|TRBV14|-|-
TGTGCCAGCAGCCAAGATTCCTACCGGCGGGGCTACACCTTC
CASSQDSYRRGYTF
>TRBJ1-2|TRBV30|-|-
TGTGCCTGGAAGTTGGCAGGGGATTTCTATGGCTACACCTTC
CAWKLAGDFYGYTF
>TRBJ2-7|TRBV14|-|-
TGTGCCAGCAGCCAAGGGGAACTGACCGAGCAGTACTTC
CASSQGELTEQYF
>TRBJ2-2|TRBV27|-|-
TGTGCCAGCAGGCCGTCTCGGGGGAGTAGGACCGGGGAGCTGTTTTTT
CASRPSRGSRTGELFF
>TRBJ2-3|TRBV7-8|-|-
TGTGCCAGCGTGCTGACCAGGGGTACAGATACGCAGTATTTT
CASVLTRGTDTQYF
>TRBJ1-6|TRBV6-5|-|-
TGTGCCAGCAGACCCGCCTCAGGGGCCAATTCACCCCTCCACTTT
CASRPASGANSPLHF
>TRBJ2-7|TRBV6-1|TRBD1|-
TGTGCCAGCAGAGAAGGACAGGGGGTGTCCTACGAGCAGTACTTC
CASREGQGVSYEQYF
>TRBJ1-1|TRBV2|TRBD1|-
TGTGCCAGCAGCGGACAGGGGAACACTGAAGCTTTCTTT
CASSGQGNTEAFF
>TRBJ2-1|TRBV7-2|-|-
TGTGCCAGCAGCGTCTACAATGAGCAGTTCTTC
CASSVYNEQFF
>TRBJ2-2|TRBV28|-|-
TGTGCCAGCGAGTCCTACCTAAACACCGGGGAGCTGTTTTTT
CASESYLNTGELFF
>TRBJ2-7|TRBV6-5|-|-
TGTGCCAGCAGTTACATACGCCAGCCGTACGAGCAGTACTTC
CASSYIRQPYEQYF
>TRBJ1-2|TRBV21-1|-|-
TGTGCCAGCAGCAAAAGGGGGGCCGCACGGTATGGCTACACCTTC
CASSKRGAARYGYTF
>TRBJ1-2|TRBV19|-|-
TGTGCCACCACCCCCGAGTTGGGGGCGCCTAACTATGGCTACACCTTC
CATTPELGAPNYGYTF
>TRBJ2-2|TRBV9|TRBD2|-
TGTGCCAGCAGCGCGGTAGCGGGGGATCACGGGGAGCTGTTTTTT
CASSAVAGDHGELFF
>TRBJ2-1|TRBV30|TRBD2|-
TGTGCCGGTACTAGCGGGGGGGCAAATGAGCAGTTCTTC
CAGTSGGANEQFF
>TRBJ1-1|TRBV5-4|-|-
TGTGCCAGCAGCGCAACAGGGATGAACACTGAAGCTTTCTTT
CASSATGMNTEAFF
>TRBJ1-2|TRBV5-1|-|-
TGCGCCAGCAGCGGGGCAGGGGACTATGGCTACACCTTC
CASSGAGDYGYTF
>TRBJ1-4|TRBV7-2|-|-
TGTGCCACCAGCCAGAATTATAATGAAAAACTGTTTTTT
CATSQNYNEKLFF
>TRBJ2-3|TRBV19|-|-
TGTGCCAGTAGTATAGATAGGTCGGAGGCAGATACGCAGTATTTT
CASSIDRSEADTQYF
>TRBJ2-6|TRBV6-1|-|-
TGTGCCAGCAGTGACCCCGGACAGTTCGGGGCCAACGTCCTGACTTTC
CASSDPGQFGANVLTF
>TRBJ1-3|TRBV11-2|-|-
TGTGCCAGCAGCTCACGCAGGGGAAACACCATATATTTT
CASSSRRGNTIYF